This T cell receptor beta chain was found in a study of Ad26.COV2.S vaccination and SARS-CoV-2 variants. Study-wide results and limits: Measurement of non-spike TCR breadth gave similar results in vaccine and placebo recipients. TCR breadth and depth estimates may have understated total T cell responses.

The treatment: roughly 18 received Ad26.COV2.S at low or high dose, single or two shots; roughly 5 received placebo; per-sample allocation not given. At day 63 after the first vaccine or placebo injection, samples were drawn. Wuhan-strain spike was delivered by a replication-incompetent Ad26 vector. For this clone: Its antigen is not identified.

V lost 3 bases and J 3 bases, leaving 18 bases between the germline ends. CDR1 is SGHVS, CDR2 FQNEAQ, per germline. There are 17 residues in the CDR3. Only in-frame clones appear in the TCRdb table, and some are missing; sequencing was by immunoSEQ multiplex PCR. The data hold roughly 420,000 clones, with roughly nine tenths observed a single time. V usage is TRBV7-8 and J usage is TRBJ1-5; a weak D match, TRBD1 (5 bases). This TCR was recovered from a person aged 18-60 years who received the Ad26.COV2.S COVID-19 vaccine or a placebo. Sample: peripheral blood, taken in a trial of Ad26.COV2.S vaccine versus placebo. This chain's CDR3 is CASSFSPPGRANQPQHF. DNA of the CDR3: TGTGCCAGCAGCTTTTCCCCGCCGGGACGGGCCAATCAGCCCCAGCATTTT.